Listed below are T cell receptor beta chains from one sample, sequenced in a study of blood T cell repertoires in COVID-19. The method was immunoSEQ multiplex PCR; TCRdb's version includes in-frame clones alone and lacks a portion of them. The table shows about 110,000 clones, with approximately 87% occurring only once. The sequencing input was peripheral blood. These TCRs come from a woman aged 50 to 60 with acute or convalescent COVID-19. Each CDR3 is given with its conserved first and last residue. The order of the fields is J gene, V gene, clone size, D gene, CDR3 protein, CDR3 DNA. D genes are given only for firm matches. Where a row states a size, it is once, few, many or the class of an expanded clone; other rows omit it.

j_call: TRBJ2-7
v_call: TRBV12-2
clone_size: -
d_call: -
cdr3_aa: CASRFLGRVEIHSYEQYF
cdr3_nt: TGTGCAAGTCGCTTTCTGGGCAGGGTGGAAATCCATTCCTACGAGCAGTACTTC

j_call: TRBJ1-5
v_call: TRBV19
clone_size: -
d_call: TRBD1
cdr3_aa: CASSIDHRGKWPQHF
cdr3_nt: TGTGCCAGTAGTATAGATCACAGGGGGAAGTGGCCCCAGCATTTT

j_call: TRBJ2-7
v_call: TRBV5-1
clone_size: -
d_call: -
cdr3_aa: CASKLRPIIGEQYF
cdr3_nt: TGCGCCAGCAAGTTGAGGCCTATAATCGGCGAGCAGTACTTC

j_call: TRBJ1-2
v_call: TRBV4-1
clone_size: -
d_call: TRBD1
cdr3_aa: CASSQDWDRGTYGYTF
cdr3_nt: TGCGCCAGCAGCCAAGACTGGGACAGGGGAACCTATGGCTACACCTTC

j_call: TRBJ2-2
v_call: TRBV15
clone_size: -
d_call: -
cdr3_aa: CATSSGPNTGELFF
cdr3_nt: TGTGCCACCAGCAGTGGCCCGAACACCGGGGAGCTGTTTTTT

j_call: TRBJ1-3
v_call: TRBV6-5
clone_size: -
d_call: -
cdr3_aa: CASSYDKRIHTIYF
cdr3_nt: TGTGCCAGCAGTTACGACAAAAGGATCCACACCATATATTTT

j_call: TRBJ1-1
v_call: TRBV3-1/TRBV3-2
clone_size: once
d_call: TRBD1
cdr3_aa: CASRGTGVNTEAFF
cdr3_nt: TGTGCCAGCAGGGGGACAGGGGTGAACACTGAAGCTTTCTTT

j_call: TRBJ2-3
v_call: TRBV11-3
clone_size: -
d_call: -
cdr3_aa: CASSFENTDTQYF
cdr3_nt: TGTGCCAGCAGCTTCGAGAACACAGATACGCAATATTTT

j_call: TRBJ2-2
v_call: TRBV7-8
clone_size: -
d_call: TRBD2
cdr3_aa: CASSLVRGNPGELFF
cdr3_nt: TGTGCCAGCAGCTTAGTGCGGGGGAACCCCGGGGAGCTGTTTTTT

j_call: TRBJ2-7
v_call: TRBV7-8
clone_size: -
d_call: -
cdr3_aa: CASSQTSQGYEQYF
cdr3_nt: TGTGCCAGCAGCCAAACGTCACAGGGCTACGAGCAGTACTTC

j_call: TRBJ1-2
v_call: TRBV28
clone_size: few
d_call: -
cdr3_aa: CASSLESYGYTF
cdr3_nt: TGTGCCAGCAGTTTAGAGAGCTATGGCTACACCTTC

j_call: TRBJ1-5
v_call: TRBV2
clone_size: once
d_call: TRBD1
cdr3_aa: CASSYQGQGTQPQHF
cdr3_nt: TGTGCCAGCAGTTACCAAGGACAGGGCACTCAGCCCCAGCATTTT

j_call: TRBJ2-3
v_call: TRBV3-1/TRBV3-2
clone_size: -
d_call: -
cdr3_aa: CASSQSGADTQYF
cdr3_nt: TGTGCCAGCAGCCAATCAGGCGCAGATACGCAGTATTTT

j_call: TRBJ1-2
v_call: TRBV6-4
clone_size: few
d_call: TRBD1
cdr3_aa: CASSDPYRLTGGENYGYTF
cdr3_nt: TGTGCCAGCAGTGACCCGTACCGACTGACAGGGGGCGAAAACTATGGCTACACCTTC

j_call: TRBJ2-7
v_call: TRBV20-1
clone_size: -
d_call: TRBD1
cdr3_aa: CSANDRGSYEQYF
cdr3_nt: TGCAGTGCTAATGACAGGGGATCCTACGAGCAGTACTTC

j_call: TRBJ2-6
v_call: TRBV18
clone_size: -
d_call: TRBD1
cdr3_aa: CASSGTGGFGANVLTF
cdr3_nt: TGTGCCAGCTCAGGGACAGGTGGCTTTGGGGCCAACGTCCTGACTTTC

j_call: TRBJ1-3
v_call: TRBV6-5
clone_size: -
d_call: TRBD1
cdr3_aa: CASSKQGSGNTIYF
cdr3_nt: TGTGCCAGCAGCAAACAGGGGTCTGGAAACACCATATATTTT

j_call: TRBJ1-6
v_call: TRBV9
clone_size: -
d_call: -
cdr3_aa: CASSAGGTRVSPLHF
cdr3_nt: TGTGCCAGCAGCGCGGGAGGGACAAGAGTATCACCCCTCCACTTT

j_call: TRBJ1-3
v_call: TRBV18
clone_size: once
d_call: -
cdr3_aa: CASSPGGDSGNTIYF
cdr3_nt: TGTGCCAGCTCACCAGGCGGAGACTCTGGAAACACCATATATTTT